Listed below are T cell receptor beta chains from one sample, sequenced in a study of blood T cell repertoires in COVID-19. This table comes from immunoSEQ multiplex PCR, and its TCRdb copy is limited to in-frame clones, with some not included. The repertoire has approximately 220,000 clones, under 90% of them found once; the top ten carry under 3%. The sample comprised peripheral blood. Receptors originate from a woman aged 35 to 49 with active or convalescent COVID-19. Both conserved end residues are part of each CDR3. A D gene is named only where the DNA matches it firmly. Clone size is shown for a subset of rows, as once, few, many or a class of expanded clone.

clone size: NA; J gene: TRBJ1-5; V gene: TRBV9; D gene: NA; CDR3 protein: CASSVGGQGNQPQHF; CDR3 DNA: TGTGCCAGCAGCGTAGGCGGGCAGGGCAATCAGCCCCAGCATTTT
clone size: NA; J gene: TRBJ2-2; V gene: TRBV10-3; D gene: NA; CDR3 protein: CAISERQVESGELFF; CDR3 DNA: TGTGCCATCAGCGAAAGACAGGTCGAGTCCGGGGAGCTGTTTTTT
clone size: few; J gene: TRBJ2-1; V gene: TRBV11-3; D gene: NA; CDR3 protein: CASSFTSNEQFF; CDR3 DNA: TGTGCCAGCAGCTTCACTAGCAATGAGCAGTTCTTC
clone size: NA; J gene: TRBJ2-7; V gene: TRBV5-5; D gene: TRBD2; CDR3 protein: CASSLGTSGNSYEQYF; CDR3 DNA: TGTGCCAGCAGCTTGGGGACTAGCGGGAACTCCTACGAGCAGTACTTC
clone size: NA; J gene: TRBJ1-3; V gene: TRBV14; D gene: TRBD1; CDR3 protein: CASSQGWTGSVGNTIYF; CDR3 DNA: TGTGCCAGCAGCCAAGGTTGGACAGGGTCTGTTGGAAACACCATATATTTT
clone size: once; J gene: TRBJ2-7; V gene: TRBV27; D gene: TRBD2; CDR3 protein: CASSGAGGLYEQYF; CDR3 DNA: TGTGCCAGCAGTGGTGCGGGGGGGCTCTACGAGCAGTACTTC
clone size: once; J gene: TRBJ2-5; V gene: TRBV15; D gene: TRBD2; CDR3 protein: CATSSGSGGETQYF; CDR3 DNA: TGTGCCACCAGCAGCGGGAGCGGGGGGGAGACCCAGTACTTC
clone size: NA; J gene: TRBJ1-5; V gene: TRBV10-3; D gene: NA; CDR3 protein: CAISEGGRNQPQHF; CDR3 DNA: TGTGCCATCAGTGAGGGTGGCCGCAATCAGCCCCAGCATTTT
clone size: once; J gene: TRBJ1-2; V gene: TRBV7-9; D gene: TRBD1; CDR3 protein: CASSTNDRDGYTF; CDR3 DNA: TGTGCCAGCAGCACAAATGACAGGGATGGCTACACCTTC
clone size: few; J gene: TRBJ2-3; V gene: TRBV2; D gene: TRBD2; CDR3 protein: CASSYLIPSGGVGDTQYF; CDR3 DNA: TGTGCCAGCAGTTACTTAATCCCTAGCGGGGGGGTCGGAGATACGCAGTATTTT
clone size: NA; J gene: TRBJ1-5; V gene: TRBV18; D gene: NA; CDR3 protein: CASSPYHGSNQPQHF; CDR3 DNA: TGTGCCAGCTCACCATATCACGGTAGCAATCAGCCCCAGCATTTT
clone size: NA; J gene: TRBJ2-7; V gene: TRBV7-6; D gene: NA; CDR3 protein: CASHTHRPTYEQYF; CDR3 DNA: TGTGCCAGCCACACTCACAGGCCAACCTACGAGCAGTACTTC
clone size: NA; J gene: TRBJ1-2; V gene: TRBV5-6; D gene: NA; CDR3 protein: CASSLGRGSYGYTF; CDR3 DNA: TGTGCCAGCAGCTTGGGCAGGGGATCCTATGGCTACACCTTC
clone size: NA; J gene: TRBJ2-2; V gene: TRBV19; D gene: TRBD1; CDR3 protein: CASKKGAIDTGELFF; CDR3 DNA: TGTGCCAGTAAAAAGGGGGCCATTGACACCGGGGAGCTGTTTTTT
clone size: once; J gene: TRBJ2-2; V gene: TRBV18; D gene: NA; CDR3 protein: CASSRVPANTGELFF; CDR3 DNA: TGTGCCAGCTCACGCGTACCCGCGAACACCGGGGAGCTGTTTTTT
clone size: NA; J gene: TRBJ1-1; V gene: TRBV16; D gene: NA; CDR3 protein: CASSLGHPNTEAFF; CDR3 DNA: TGTGCCAGCAGCCTGGGACATCCGAACACTGAAGCTTTCTTT
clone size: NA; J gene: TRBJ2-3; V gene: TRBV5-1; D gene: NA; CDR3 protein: CASSSLKVQGSTDTQYF; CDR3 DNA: TGCGCCAGCAGCTCGCTCAAGGTGCAGGGTAGCACAGATACGCAGTATTTT
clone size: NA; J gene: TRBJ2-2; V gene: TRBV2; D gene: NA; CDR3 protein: CASRSQGWTGELFF; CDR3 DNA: TGTGCCAGCAGGAGCCAGGGATGGACCGGGGAGCTGTTTTTT
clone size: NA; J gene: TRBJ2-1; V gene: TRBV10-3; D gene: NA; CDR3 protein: CAIRWEDEQFF; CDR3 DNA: TGTGCCATCAGGTGGGAGGATGAGCAGTTCTTC
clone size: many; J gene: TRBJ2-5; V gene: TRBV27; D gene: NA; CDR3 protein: CASSLSGSETQYF; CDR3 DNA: TGTGCCAGCAGTTTATCCGGTTCGGAGACCCAGTACTTC
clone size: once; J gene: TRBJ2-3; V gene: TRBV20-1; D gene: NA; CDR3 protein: CSASIFEGVGDTQYF; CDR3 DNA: TGCAGTGCTAGTATTTTCGAGGGAGTGGGAGATACGCAGTATTTT
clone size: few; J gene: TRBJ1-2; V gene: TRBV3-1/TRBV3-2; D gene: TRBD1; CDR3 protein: CASSDRGDYGYTF; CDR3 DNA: TGTGCCAGCAGTGACAGGGGAGACTATGGCTACACCTTC
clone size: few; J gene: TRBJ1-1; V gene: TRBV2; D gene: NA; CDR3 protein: CASSVQGRVMNTEAFF; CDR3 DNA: TGTGCCAGCAGCGTACAGGGTAGGGTCATGAACACTGAAGCTTTCTTT
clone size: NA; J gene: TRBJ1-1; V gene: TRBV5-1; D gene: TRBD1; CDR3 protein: CASSTGQGSFEDTEAFF; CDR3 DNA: TGCGCCAGCAGCACCGGACAGGGGAGTTTCGAGGACACTGAAGCTTTCTTT
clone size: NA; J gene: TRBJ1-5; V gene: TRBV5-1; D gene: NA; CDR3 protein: CASSLRGGETQPQHF; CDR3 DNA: TGCGCCAGCAGCTTGAGGGGAGGGGAGACTCAGCCCCAGCATTTT
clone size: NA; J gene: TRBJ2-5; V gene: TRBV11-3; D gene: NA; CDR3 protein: CASSRAVGRQETQYF; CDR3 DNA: TGTGCCAGCAGCCGGGCGGTAGGGAGGCAAGAGACCCAGTACTTC
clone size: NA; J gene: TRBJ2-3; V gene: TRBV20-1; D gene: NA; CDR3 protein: CSALRTDTQYF; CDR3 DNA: TGCAGTGCTTTGAGAACAGATACGCAGTATTTT
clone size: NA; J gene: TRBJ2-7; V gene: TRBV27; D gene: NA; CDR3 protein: CASSLGVRGLSEQYF; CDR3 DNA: TGTGCCAGCAGTTTAGGGGTCAGGGGCCTTTCCGAGCAGTACTTC
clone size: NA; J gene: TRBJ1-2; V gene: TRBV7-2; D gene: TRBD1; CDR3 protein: CASSLALTGTGVNYGYTF; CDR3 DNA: TGTGCCAGCAGCTTAGCGCTTACGGGGACAGGGGTTAACTATGGCTACACCTTC
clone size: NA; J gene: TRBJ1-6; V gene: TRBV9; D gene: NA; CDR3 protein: CASSVGSFVDSPLHF; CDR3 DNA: TGTGCCAGCAGCGTAGGTTCGTTTGTAGATTCACCCCTCCACTTT
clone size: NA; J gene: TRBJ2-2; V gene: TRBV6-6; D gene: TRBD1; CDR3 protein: CASSLQGARSGELFF; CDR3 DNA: TGTGCCAGCAGCCTACAGGGGGCGAGGTCCGGGGAGCTGTTTTTT
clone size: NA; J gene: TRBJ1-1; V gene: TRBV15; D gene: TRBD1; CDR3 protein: CATSSGGQMNTEAFF; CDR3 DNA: TGTGCCACCAGCAGCGGGGGACAGATGAACACTGAAGCTTTCTTT